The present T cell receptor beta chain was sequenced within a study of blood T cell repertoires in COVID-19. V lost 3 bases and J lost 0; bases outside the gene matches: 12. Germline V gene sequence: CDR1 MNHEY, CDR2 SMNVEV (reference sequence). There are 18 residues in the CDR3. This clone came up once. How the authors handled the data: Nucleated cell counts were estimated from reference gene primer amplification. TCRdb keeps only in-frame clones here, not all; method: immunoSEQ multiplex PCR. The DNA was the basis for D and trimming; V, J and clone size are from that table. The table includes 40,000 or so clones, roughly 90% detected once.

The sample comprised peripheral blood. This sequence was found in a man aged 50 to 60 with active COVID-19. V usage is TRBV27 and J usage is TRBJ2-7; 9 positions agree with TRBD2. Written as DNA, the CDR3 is TGTGCCAGCAGTTTTAGGTTTGAACAGCGGGGGGACTCCTACGAGCAGTACTTC. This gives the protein CASSFRFEQRGDSYEQYF.